This T cell receptor beta chain emerged from a study of blood T cell repertoires in COVID-19. Trimming shortened V by 2 bases and J by 4 bases, and 11 bases separated the two germline ends. This CDR3 contains 14 residues. Germline values: CDR1 MNHEY, CDR2 SVGAGI. Generated by immunoSEQ multiplex PCR, the TCRdb table keeps only in-frame clones and is missing some. The sample yields some 290,000 clones, 65% to 90% seen once. V usage is TRBV6-5 and J usage is TRBJ2-5; tentative D call: TRBD1 (5 bases). The TCR sequence derives from an older woman with active or convalescent COVID-19. The specimen sequenced was peripheral blood. The CDR3 DNA sequence: TGTGCCAGCAGTTACGGGGCTGCGCGAGAGACCCAGTACTTC. Encoded protein: CASSYGAARETQYF.